Below are 23 T cell receptor beta chains sequenced from a single sample in a study of patients and donors after allogeneic stem cell transplantation. One entry per CDR3 protein results from TCRdb running MiXCR on the RT-PCR reads. The sample lists 150,000 to 200,000 distinct CDR3 sequences; 25% to 35% were seen once. Sequenced: blood, either unsorted or a sorted T cell fraction (not recorded which). All receptors derive from a human donor who was either an allogeneic HSCT recipient or a stem cell or donor lymphocyte infusion donor (not recorded which). It is not recorded whose cells these are; they may come from a transplant donor.

The chain has TRBV6-2 or TRBV6-3 and TRBJ2-1, with D possibly matching TRBD1 (6 bases). Between the trimmed V and J ends, which lost 0 bases and 9 bases, there was a span of 15 bases. From germline, CDR1 is MNHEY and CDR2 SVGEGT. This CDR3 has 15 amino acids. DNA for the CDR3: TGTGCCAGCAGTTACTCGGGGGCCCCCGGCGCTGAGCAGTTCTTC. Amino acid sequence: CASSYSGAPGAEQFF.

This clonotype was seen more than once but under ten times. The CDR3 sequence: CASSLVPVAWDTQYF. CDR3 nucleotides: TGCGCCAGCAGCTTGGTGCCGGTGGCATGGGATACGCAGTATTTT. V usage is TRBV5-1 and J usage is TRBJ2-3; D is unclear. Germline CDR1 is SGHRS and CDR2 is YFSETQ. Deletions cut 0 bases from V and 6 bases from J, with 14 bases between. The CDR3 covers 15 residues.

This chain uses TRBV30 with TRBJ2-1; the D is unclear. Trimming removed 2 bases from V and 7 bases from J, with 6 bases in between. The CDR3 loop spans 11 amino acids. Germline V gives CDR1 GTSNPN, CDR2 SVGIG (reference sequence). CDR3 coding DNA: TGTGCCTGGAGTATTCCTAATGAGCAGTTCTTC. Amino acids: CAWSIPNEQFF. Looking up the rest from reference TRBV30 and TRBJ2-1 gives the full variable domain: SQTIHQWPATLVQPVGSPLSLECTVEGTSNPNLYWYRQAAGRGLQLLFYSVGIGQISSEVPQNLSASRPQDRQFILSSKKLLLSDSGFYLCAWSIPNEQFFGPGTRLTVL.

The CDR3 DNA is TGTGCCAGCAGTCCCTGGACAGCCTACGAGCAGTACTTC. Residues: CASSPWTAYEQYF. V is TRBV28 and J is TRBJ2-7; possible D gene TRBD1, 6 bases. V was trimmed by 5 bases and J by 2 bases, leaving 10 bases between them. Germline assignment: CDR1 MDHEN and CDR2 SYDVKM. The CDR3 loop spans 13 amino acids.

This clonotype has at least ten counts. The rearrangement links TRBV25-1 to TRBJ1-3; 8 positions match TRBD1. V was clipped by 0 bases and J by 1 base; unmatched bases: 11. Germline lookup yields CDR1 MGHDK and CDR2 SYGVNS. CDR3 length: 19 residues. CDR3 DNA: TGTGCCAGCAGTGAATACTTCGGGGTACAGGGGGGATCTGGAAACACCATATATTTT. Translating gives CASSEYFGVQGGSGNTIYF.

V gene TRBV28 combines with J gene TRBJ1-1; D not resolved. The CDR3 covers 13 residues. V lost 7 bases and J lost 0, with 9 bases in between. Germline V CDR1 and CDR2: MDHEN, SYDVKM. Here the CDR3 DNA reads TGTGCCAGCATCCCTCGACTGAACACTGAAGCTTTCTTT. This gives the protein CASIPRLNTEAFF.

The chain links TRBV28 to TRBJ1-5; unclear D gene. CDR1 and CDR2 from the germline V gene are MDHEN and SYDVKM. This CDR3 spans 12 amino acids. Trimming took off 8 bases at V and 1 base at J, with 6 bases between the two ends. The CDR3 sequence: CASDQSNQPQHF. Here the CDR3 DNA reads TGTGCCAGCGATCAAAGCAATCAGCCCCAGCATTTT.

This chain uses TRBV7-2 with TRBJ2-1; possible D gene TRBD1, 5 bases. This CDR3 spans 13 amino acids. V lost 1 base and J 8 bases, leaving 9 bases between the germline ends. Germline V lookup: CDR1 SGHTA, CDR2 FQGNSA. The DNA for the CDR3 is TGTGCCAGCAGCTTAGTCCCAGGGTATGAGCAGTTCTTC. It encodes CASSLVPGYEQFF.

This clonotype was counted at least ten times. This chain joins TRBV15 and TRBJ1-2, with D hard to call. Germline CDR1 reads LNHNV; CDR2 reads YYDKDF (reference sequence). The CDR3 contains 13 residues. The ends were cut back, 4 bases at V and 3 bases at J, with 9 bases in the middle. CDR3 sequence (DNA): TGTGCCACCAGCACCCTGCCGGACTATGGCTACACCTTC. Protein product: CATSTLPDYGYTF.

The chain couples TRBV15 to TRBJ2-5, with 7 bases matching TRBD1. The germline V gene encodes CDR1 LNHNV and CDR2 YYDKDF (reference sequence). V trimming: 3 bases; J trimming: 1 base; junction bases outside the gene matches: 2. This CDR3 region has 14 residues. The CDR3 nucleotides are TGTGCCACCAGCAGGGACAGGTCCCAAGAGACCCAGTACTTC. Its translation: CATSRDRSQETQYF.

This clonotype came up a few times. This chain links TRBV28 with TRBJ1-5, with D possibly TRBD1 on 6 matching bases. This CDR3 is built from 13 residues. V was shortened by 5 bases and J by 6 bases, with 11 bases between the two germline ends. CDR1 MDHEN and CDR2 SYDVKM come from the germline V gene. The CDR3 nucleotides are TGTGCCAGCAGTCCGGACAGTTCTCAGCCCCAGCATTTT. Translation gives CASSPDSSQPQHF.

This clonotype came up once. The chain couples TRBV29-1 to TRBJ2-5; D unclear. The germline V gene has CDR1 SQVTM and CDR2 ANQGSEA. Trimming shortened V by 7 bases and J by 4 bases, and 16 bases separated the two germline ends. The CDR3 is 13 residues long. The CDR3 is CSAAWGIGETQYF. CDR3 sequence (DNA): TGCAGCGCCGCGTGGGGAATCGGAGAGACCCAGTACTTC.

This sequence joins TRBV5-8 and TRBJ1-6; D gene ambiguous. Germline V lookup: CDR1 SGHTS, CDR2 YDEGEE. The ends were cut back, 5 bases at V and 0 bases at J, with 15 bases in the middle. This CDR3 is 17 amino acids long. This CDR3 reads CASSSRTESSYNSPLHF. The CDR3 DNA is TGTGCCAGCAGTAGCAGAACGGAGAGCTCCTATAATTCACCCCTCCACTTT.

In DNA form, the CDR3 reads TGCGCCAGCAGCCCCTGGCTAGCGGGAGTAGGAGAGACCCAGTACTTC. This translates into CASSPWLAGVGETQYF. The V call is TRBV4-1, the J call TRBJ2-5; 10 nucleotides agree with TRBD2. J was trimmed by 4 bases and V by 4 bases; bases with no gene match: 9. Germline CDR1 and CDR2: MGHRA and YSYEKL. The CDR3 consists of 16 residues.

In this sample, this clonotype turned up a few times. The chain has TRBV10-3 and TRBJ1-1; D is unclear. The CDR3 spans 17 residues. Germline CDR1 reads ENHRY; CDR2 reads SYGVKD. The V end was cut by 0 bases, the J end by 0 bases, with 14 bases between. CDR3 bases: TGTGCCATCAGTGAGTCCCAGGACGGAGGCCTGAACACTGAAGCTTTCTTT. As protein: CAISESQDGGLNTEAFF.

The chain is built from TRBV20-1 and TRBJ2-4, with 8 positions matching TRBD2. Germline CDR1 DFQATT, CDR2 SNEGSKA (reference sequence). J lost 4 bases, V lost 4 bases, and 12 bases had no gene match. The CDR3 spans 16 residues. This CDR3 reads CSATLAGNPRKNIQYF. Written as DNA, the CDR3 is TGCAGTGCTACGTTAGCGGGAAACCCCCGAAAAAACATTCAGTACTTC.

V and J are TRBV6-2 or TRBV6-3 and TRBJ2-3, with no clear D. The CDR3 extends over 17 amino acids. V gave up 4 bases and J gave up 6 bases, with 23 bases separating them. CDR1 is MNHEY, CDR2 SVGEGT, per germline. CDR3 sequence (DNA): TGTGCCAGCAGTTGGACGACCGAGTCTTCCTGGACGGATACGCAGTATTTT. It encodes CASSWTTESSWTDTQYF.

The table lists this clonotype with many counts. This chain uses TRBV29-1 with TRBJ1-3; D remains ambiguous. In germline, CDR1 is SQVTM, CDR2 ANQGSEA. V lost 3 bases, J lost 3 bases, and 6 bases lay in between. This CDR3 comprises 12 residues. The DNA of the CDR3 is TGCAGCGTTGATGCAGGTGGAAACACCATATATTTT. Its translation: CSVDAGGNTIYF.

This clonotype was seen only a few times. The genes are TRBV4-3 and TRBJ2-7; D not certain. This CDR3 comprises 16 residues. V was cut by 0 bases and J by 4 bases, with 16 bases left in between. Germline V gene sequence: CDR1 LGHNA, CDR2 YSLEER. CDR3 protein: CASSQESTKGRYEQYF. The CDR3 region has the DNA TGCGCCAGCAGCCAAGAAAGCACCAAGGGCCGATACGAGCAGTACTTC.

This clonotype was recorded once. The rearrangement links TRBV5-1 to TRBJ2-7, with D possibly called TRBD1 or TRBD2 (5 bases each). V was pared by 0 bases and J by 5 bases, with 18 bases between. The CDR3 totals 16 residues. CDR1 and CDR2 from the germline V gene are SGHRS and YFSETQ. This chain's CDR3 is CASSLALLSGQNEQYF. As DNA, the CDR3 is TGCGCCAGCAGCTTGGCCCTCTTATCGGGGCAGAACGAGCAGTACTTC.

As regards this clonotype: This may stem from a read error, because a much larger clone lies one nucleotide away. This chain links TRBV12-3 or TRBV12-4 with TRBJ2-1, with D hard to call. V was pared by 8 bases and J by 0 bases, with 2 bases between. This CDR3 contains 11 residues. The CDR3 protein is CASGSYNEQFF. The CDR3 bases are TGTGCCAGCGGCTCCTACAATGAGCAGTTCTTC.

The chain joins TRBV19 to TRBJ1-5, with D possibly being TRBD1 (6 bases). This CDR3 is 15 amino acids long. Germline CDR1 LNHDA, CDR2 SQIVND (reference sequence). Trimming shortened V by 2 bases and J by 3 bases, and 11 bases separated the two germline ends. Here the CDR3 reads CASSIQDSPNQPQHF. Written as DNA, the CDR3 is TGTGCCAGTAGTATACAGGACAGCCCCAATCAGCCCCAGCATTTT.

This clonotype was counted many times. This rearrangement joins TRBV4-2 to TRBJ1-2; D unresolved. The CDR3 runs 12 residues. Germline-derived CDR1 and CDR2 are LGHNA and YNFKEQ. Trimming removed 0 bases from V and 8 bases from J, with 7 bases in between. The CDR3 sequence is CASSQDSWGYTF. CDR3 sequence (DNA): TGTGCCAGCAGCCAAGACTCGTGGGGCTACACCTTC.